Shown below are 13 T cell receptor beta chains from a single sample sequenced in a study of technical replicates of blood from four donors. Assay used: immunoSEQ multiplex PCR; TCRdb lists only in-frame clones, some missing. The table lists fewer than 70,000 clones, 65% to 90% of them singletons. The sequenced sample was PBMCs. The receptors shown here come from a human donor in good health. Some clones in this sample may be carry-over from other donors' samples.

The chain is built from TRBV5-1 and TRBJ1-2; the match to TRBD1 covers 8 bases. V shed 2 bases, J shed 6 bases, and the junction held 9 bases outside the gene matches. The CDR3 covers 15 residues. Per germline, CDR1 SGHRS and CDR2 YFSETQ. This CDR3 is CASSLYGQGLDGYTF. The CDR3 DNA follows: TGCGCCAGCAGCTTATACGGACAGGGTCTTGATGGCTACACCTTC.

This clone was observed a few times. The V and J genes are TRBV4-3 and TRBJ2-1; 8 bases fit TRBD2. J lost 8 bases, V lost 1 base, and 4 bases had no gene match. The germline gives CDR1 LGHNA, CDR2 YSLEER. The CDR3 runs to 14 residues. CDR3 in amino acids: CASSQGLTSDEQFF. DNA of the CDR3: TGCGCCAGCAGCCAAGGGCTGACTAGCGATGAGCAGTTCTTC.

The V gene is TRBV30, the J gene TRBJ2-1; 9 nucleotides align to TRBD2. Germline lookup yields CDR1 GTSNPN and CDR2 SVGIG (reference sequence). The CDR3 runs to 14 residues. V gave up 2 bases and J gave up 12 bases; unmatched junction bases: 11. The CDR3, as DNA: TGTGCCTGGAGTAGTGGCGGGAGGGCCTTTGGGCAGTTCTTC. Its translation is CAWSSGGRAFGQFF.

As concerns this clone: The sample carries other DNA sequences with the same CDR3. This chain connects TRBV6-1 to TRBJ1-1, with 7 bases aligning to TRBD1. The ends lost 6 bases at V and 1 base at J; junction bases unmatched: 2. Germline loops: CDR1 MNHNS, CDR2 SASEGT. This CDR3 has 13 amino acids. As DNA, the CDR3 is TGTGCCAGCAGACGACAGGGGAACACTGAAGCTTTCTTT. Translating it yields CASRRQGNTEAFF.

As DNA, the CDR3 is TGTGCGTCGCGGGGGAACACTGAAGCTTTCTTT. This gives the protein CASRGNTEAFF. The genes are TRBV2 and TRBJ1-1, with unresolved D. The germline V gene has CDR1 SNHLY and CDR2 FYNNEI. There are 11 residues in the CDR3.

This chain links TRBV5-1 with TRBJ1-1, with a possible D match to TRBD1 (5 bases). In germline, CDR1 is SGHRS, CDR2 YFSETQ. CDR3 length equals 14 residues. The germline V and J ends were trimmed by 0 bases and 4 bases, with 10 bases remaining between them. The CDR3, as DNA: TGCGCCAGCAGCTTGGGCTGGGGGGGCACTGAAGCTTTCTTT. The encoded protein is CASSLGWGGTEAFF. The full variable domain, rest sourced from reference TRBV5-1 and TRBJ1-1, is KAGVTQTPRYLIKTRGQQVTLSCSPISGHRSVSWYQQTPGQGLQFLFEYFSETQRNKGNFPGRFSGRQFSNSRSEMNVSTLELGDSALYLCASSLGWGGTEAFFGQGTRLTVV.

J is TRBJ2-5 and V is TRBV5-8, with 7 bases aligning to TRBD2. The germline V gene has CDR1 SGHTS and CDR2 YDEGEE. Trimming took 4 bases from V and 7 from J; bases not matched to a gene: 10. The CDR3 loop spans 14 amino acids. This chain's CDR3 is CASSVAGTIATQYF. The DNA for the CDR3 is TGTGCCAGCAGCGTCGCCGGGACTATTGCGACCCAGTACTTC.

The chain employs TRBV19 and TRBJ1-6, with 9 bases that match TRBD1. After removal of 6 bases from V and 7 bases from J, the junction contained 10 bases not matched to a gene. Germline-derived CDR1 and CDR2 are LNHDA and SQIVND (reference sequence). CDR3 length equals 16 residues. Here the CDR3 reads CASSLLWGQGNSPLHF. The CDR3 nucleotides read TGTGCCAGTAGCCTGTTGTGGGGACAGGGAAATTCACCCCTCCACTTT.

This rearrangement joins TRBV2 to TRBJ2-3; 10 nucleotides align to TRBD2. CDR1 is SNHLY, CDR2 FYNNEI, per germline. The length of the CDR3 is 14 residues. J was trimmed by 3 bases and V by 4 bases; bases with no gene match: 1. CDR3 DNA sequence: TGTGCCAGCAGTGTGGGACTAGCGACAGATACGCAGTATTTT. It translates to CASSVGLATDTQYF. The full variable domain, its missing parts supplied by reference TRBV2 and TRBJ2-3, is EPEVTQTPSHQVTQMGQEVILRCVPISNHLYFYWYRQILGQKVEFLVSFYNNEISEKSEIFDDQFSVERPDGSNFTLKIRSTKLEDSAMYFCASSVGLATDTQYFGPGTRLTVL.

The chain couples TRBV7-8 to TRBJ1-1; D remains ambiguous. This CDR3 region has 16 residues. V was shortened by 0 bases and J by 0 bases, with 11 bases between the two germline ends. The germline V gene has CDR1 SGHVS and CDR2 FQNEAQ. CDR3 bases: TGTGCCAGCAGCTTAGCCCCACAGATGTTGAACACTGAAGCTTTCTTT. It yields the protein CASSLAPQMLNTEAFF.

J is TRBJ2-1 and V is TRBV29-1; D gene ambiguous. V lost 4 bases, J lost 8 bases, and 15 bases lay in between. CDR3 length: 13 residues. Germline-derived CDR1 and CDR2 are SQVTM and ANQGSEA. The CDR3 loop reads CSVVSWSRDEQFF. In nucleotides, the CDR3 is TGCAGCGTTGTCAGTTGGAGTCGAGATGAGCAGTTCTTC.

The chain links TRBV2 to TRBJ2-6, with D tentatively TRBD1 (6 bases). The CDR3 runs 15 residues. Germline CDR1 reads SNHLY; CDR2 reads FYNNEI. Trimming stripped 5 bases from V and 4 bases from J, with 12 bases between. CDR3 DNA sequence: TGTGCCAGCAGTTCACAGGGCGGCGGGGCCAACGTCCTGACTTTC. Protein: CASSSQGGGANVLTF.

The gene calls are TRBV13 and TRBJ2-1; 8 bases line up with TRBD2. Germline V gene data show CDR1 as PRHDT and CDR2 as FYEKMQ (reference sequence). The trim removed 1 base at V and 10 bases at J, leaving 0 bases unmatched. The CDR3 consists of 12 residues. DNA for the CDR3: TGTGCCAGCAGCTTAGTAGCGGGAGAGCAGTTCTTC. It encodes CASSLVAGEQFF.